This is a list of T cell receptor beta chains from one sample in a study of T cells in Graves' hyperthyroidism and ophthalmopathy. TCRdb re-called the multiplex PCR reads with MiXCR, one entry per CDR3 protein. The table shows about 640,000 distinct CDR3 sequences, with more than 12% occurring only once. Sequenced input: blood. These receptor sequences come from a woman aged 45-59 years with Graves' ophthalmopathy. Both conserved end residues are trimmed from each CDR3.

V: TRBV28; CDR3: ASRYLTGLSNQPQH
V: TRBV9; CDR3: ASSVATMNTEAF
V: TRBV6-2/TRBV6-3; CDR3: ASSYQRTVVETQY
V: TRBV12-3/TRBV12-4; CDR3: ASSSPSGRSTDTQY
V: TRBV20-1; CDR3: SARDRFGDRTNYGYT
V: TRBV27; CDR3: ASSFNSFNSPLH
V: TRBV19; CDR3: ASRGQGIAEKLF
V: TRBV20-1; CDR3: SAAYRGHDVGQF
V: TRBV7-3; CDR3: ASSTDRGYEQY
V: TRBV6-1; CDR3: ATTGGMSGYT
V: TRBV28; CDR3: ASSPDGHYEQY
V: TRBV28; CDR3: ASSPGTSGTSEF
V: TRBV5-6; CDR3: ASSLDIDGGVREKLF
V: TRBV7-6; CDR3: ASSLGGTSGYEQF
V: TRBV18; CDR3: AGSPPSGSGTDTQY
V: TRBV30; CDR3: AWIDLSGTGYLGYT
V: TRBV5-8; CDR3: ASSRGQGVETQY
V: TRBV28; CDR3: ASSLFARAETQY
V: TRBV28; CDR3: ASSSGLAGVSEQY
V: TRBV12-3/TRBV12-4; CDR3: ASTASSRVHEKLF
V: TRBV19; CDR3: ASSATGGLNEQF
V: TRBV7-2; CDR3: ASSLATYEQY
V: TRBV28; CDR3: ASSLPWTSEGEQY
V: TRBV9; CDR3: ASSPSGRAGETQY
V: TRBV7-9; CDR3: ASSRREAHNEQY
V: TRBV5-1; CDR3: ASRYGTGGMETQY
V: TRBV12-3/TRBV12-4; CDR3: ASSGQGAINTEAF
V: TRBV7-9; CDR3: ASSFGGGKYNEQF
V: TRBV14; CDR3: ASSQELLGEQF